The present T cell receptor beta chain was sequenced within a study of shared clonotypes between healthy human individuals. Study results and limitations: Four donors shared around 5.2% of their naive CD4 clonotypes. Naive subsets usually exceeded memory subsets in estimated richness.

Free of recent acute infections or vaccinations, the donors were healthy HIV-negative adults. V lost 9 bases and J lost 3; bases outside the gene matches: 5. Per germline, CDR1 MGHDK and CDR2 SYGVNS. The CDR3 has 13 residues. TCRdb keeps only in-frame clones here, not all; method: immunoSEQ multiplex PCR. The sample holds 2 million to 2.5 million clones, 85% to 95% seen once. Concerning this clone itself: Its specificity is not known.

The chain has TRBV25-1 and TRBJ2-7; 10 nucleotides line up with TRBD1. Specimen: naive CD4+ T cells from PBMCs. The subset was: CD45RA+ positively selected. The receptor's source is a young man in good health. Some clones in this sample may be carry-over from other donors' samples. For the CDR3, the DNA is TGTGCCAGTAGACAGGGGGCTGACTACGAGCAGTACTTC. Translation: CASRQGADYEQYF.